One and the same sample provided the 26 T cell receptor beta chains below, sequenced in a study of control samples from healthy donors and cancer patients. Assay: immunoSEQ multiplex PCR; the TCRdb copy retains only in-frame clones and omits some. There are approximately 220,000 clones in the sample; 85% to 95% occur only once, and 1.5% lies in the top ten. The sequenced material came from blood. These receptors were obtained from a man aged 50-59 years in good health.

The CDR3 protein is CATSATGTYEQYF. The CDR3 nucleotides are TGTGCCACCAGTGCGACGGGAACCTACGAGCAGTACTTC. This chain links TRBV24-1 with TRBJ2-7; D perhaps matches TRBD2 (5 bases). Germline V gene lookup returns CDR1 KGHDR and CDR2 SFDVKD. CDR3 length: 13 amino acids. V was clipped by 5 bases and J by 2 bases, with 9 bases between them.

This rearrangement joins TRBV6-4 to TRBJ2-5, with 10 bases identical to TRBD1. Germline CDR1 is MRHNA and CDR2 is SNTAGT. There are 14 residues in the CDR3. V gave up 5 bases and J gave up 4 bases; unmatched junction bases: 4. The chain's CDR3 is CASSLTGGAETQYF. The CDR3 DNA reads as TGTGCCAGCAGTTTGACAGGGGGCGCAGAGACCCAGTACTTC.

The rearrangement joins TRBV15 to TRBJ2-7, with TRBD1 matching over 10 bases. The ends lost 4 bases at V and 4 bases at J; junction bases unmatched: 4. Germline CDR1 is LNHNV and CDR2 is YYDKDF (reference sequence). The CDR3 length is 14 residues. DNA of the CDR3: TGTGCCACCAGCAAAGGACAGGGGGGGTACGAGCAGTACGTC. Translation: CATSKGQGGYEQYV.

The V gene is TRBV6-6, the J gene TRBJ2-7; D gene unclear. The CDR3 totals 14 residues. CDR1 is MNHNY and CDR2 is SVGAGI in the germline V gene (reference sequence). The V end lost 6 bases, the J end lost 2 bases, and 14 bases lay between the germline ends. The CDR3 loop reads CASSSKAYTYEQYV. CDR3 sequence (DNA): TGTGCCAGCAGCTCAAAGGCCTATACCTACGAGCAGTACGTC.

This chain connects TRBV19 to TRBJ1-5; D is ambiguous. This CDR3 comprises 15 residues. Deletions cut 4 bases from V and 1 base from J, with 11 bases between. CDR1 and CDR2 from the germline V gene are LNHDA and SQIVND (reference sequence). The CDR3: CASSTIQASNQPQHF. DNA of the CDR3: TGTGCCAGTAGTACTATCCAGGCGAGCAATCAGCCCCAGCATTTT.

The chain joins TRBV11-2 to TRBJ1-1; 11 nucleotides match TRBD1. The CDR3 loop spans 16 amino acids. V gave up 1 base and J gave up 4 bases; unmatched junction bases: 5. The germline V gene encodes CDR1 SGHAT and CDR2 FQNNGV. DNA for the CDR3: TGTGCCAGCAGCTTAGGGACAGGGGGCTGGGGCACTGAAGCTTTCTTT. Its protein product is CASSLGTGGWGTEAFF.

This clone has just one count. The CDR3 DNA is TGTGCCAGTCAGGGCCAAGAGACCCAGTACTTC. This sequence encodes CASQGQETQYF. The chain uses TRBV7-9 and TRBJ2-5, with a possible D match to TRBD1 (5 bases). V was cut by 9 bases and J by 1 base, with 6 bases left in between. Per the germline V gene, CDR1 is SEHNR and CDR2 is FQNEAQ (reference sequence). The CDR3 has 11 amino acids.

The CDR3 region has the DNA TGTGCCAGCAAGGACAGGGGCGTGGGGGAGCAGTACGTC. It yields the protein CASKDRGVGEQYV. The genes are TRBV28 and TRBJ2-7; 9 bases match TRBD1. CDR3 size: 13 residues. Germline trimming cut 7 bases from V and 7 bases from J; bases unmatched to any gene: 8. CDR1 and CDR2 (germline): MDHEN, SYDVKM.

The chain couples TRBV3-1 (or the pseudogene TRBV3-2) to TRBJ2-7, with a possible D match to TRBD1 (6 bases). CDR1 is LGHDT, CDR2 YNNKEL, per germline (reference sequence). V was pared by 2 bases and J by 3 bases, with 8 bases between. The CDR3 covers 13 residues. CDR3 sequence (DNA): TGTGCCAGCAGCCAATCAGGGGTCTACGAGCAGTACGTC. The encoded protein is CASSQSGVYEQYV.

This chain connects TRBV29-1 to TRBJ2-5; tentatively, D is TRBD1 (5 bases). Looked up from germline, CDR1 is SQVTM and CDR2 is ANQGSEA. The CDR3 spans 12 residues. Trimming stripped 2 bases from V and 5 bases from J, with 9 bases between. CDR3 region: CSVEQGRETQYF. CDR3 in DNA: TGCAGCGTTGAACAGGGTCGGGAGACCCAGTACTTC.

The genes are TRBV6-6 and TRBJ1-6; 8 bases line up with TRBD1. CDR3 length: 14 residues. Germline V gene data show CDR1 as MNHNY and CDR2 as SVGAGI (reference sequence). With 5 bases clipped from V and 9 bases from J, the junction kept 6 bases outside the gene matches. CDR3 in amino acids: CASSLQGVSSPLHF. The CDR3 DNA reads TGTGCCAGCAGTCTACAGGGGGTATCTTCACCCCTCCACTTT.

J is TRBJ1-3 and V is TRBV6-1, with D possibly being TRBD1 (6 bases). Trimming shortened V by 3 bases and J by 3 bases, and 12 bases separated the two germline ends. Germline CDR1 MNHNS, CDR2 SASEGT. This CDR3 region has 15 residues. Here the CDR3 reads CASSDQGMVGNTIYF. CDR3 nucleotide sequence: TGTGCCAGCAGTGATCAGGGGATGGTTGGAAACACCATATATTTT.

This rearrangement joins TRBV6-1 to TRBJ2-7; 14 bases map to TRBD2. Losses at the gene ends were 2 bases for V and 0 bases for J; bases not matched to a gene: 3. Germline assignment: CDR1 MNHNS and CDR2 SASEGT. This CDR3 is 17 amino acids long. The DNA for the CDR3 is TGTGCCAGCAGTGAAAGGACTAGCGGGGGGCTCTCCTACGAGCAGTACGTC. Amino acids: CASSERTSGGLSYEQYV.

This chain joins TRBV3-1 (or the pseudogene TRBV3-2) and TRBJ1-6; TRBD1 agrees at 8 bases. The germline V gene encodes CDR1 LGHDT and CDR2 YNNKEL (reference sequence). V dropped 4 bases and J dropped 7; count of bases not matched to a gene: 6. The CDR3 length is 15 residues. In nucleotides, the CDR3 is TGTGCCAGCAGCCCCCCGGGACAGGAAAATTCACCCCTCCACTTT. Translated, it gives CASSPPGQENSPLHF.

This chain joins TRBV25-1 and TRBJ2-6, with TRBD1 identical over 7 bases. CDR1 and CDR2 from the germline V gene are MGHDK and SYGVNS. This CDR3 contains 18 residues. J lost 2 bases, V lost 4 bases, and 11 bases had no gene match. In DNA form, the CDR3 reads TGTGCCAGCAGTGTGGACAGGACCTCAAACCCTGGGGCCAACGTCCTGACTTTC. This translates into CASSVDRTSNPGANVLTF. Using reference TRBV25-1 and TRBJ2-6 for the parts outside the CDR3, the full variable domain is EADIYQTPRYLVIGTGKKITLECSQTMGHDKMYWYQQDPGMELHLIHYSYGVNSTEKGDLSSESTVSRIRTEHFPLTLESARPSHTSQYLCASSVDRTSNPGANVLTFGAGSRLTVL.

CDR3 sequence (DNA): TGTGCCAGCAGCCACTTGGGCGGCTACGAGCAGTACTTC. This codes for CASSHLGGYEQYF. The chain recombines TRBV3-1 (or the pseudogene TRBV3-2) with TRBJ2-7; D not certain. With 3 bases removed from V and 3 bases from J, the gap between germline ends came to 9 bases. This CDR3 region has 13 residues. Germline V gene data show CDR1 as LGHDT and CDR2 as YNNKEL (reference sequence).

Details on this clone: This specimen includes other DNA sequences encoding the same CDR3. This chain's CDR3 is CASSVTGGGSPLHF. Written as DNA, the CDR3 is TGTGCCAGTAGTGTGACAGGGGGGGGGTCACCCCTCCACTTT. The V call is TRBV19, the J call TRBJ1-6; 9 bases agree with TRBD1. Germline CDR1 LNHDA, CDR2 SQIVND (reference sequence). The CDR3 is 14 amino acids. Unmatched junction bases numbered 6, after V lost 5 bases and J lost 10 bases. Full variable domain (missing parts from reference TRBV19 and TRBJ1-6): DGGITQSPKYLFRKEGQNVTLSCEQNLNHDAMYWYRQDPGQGLRLIYYSQIVNDFQKGDIAEGYSVSREKKESFPLTVTSAQKNPTAFYLCASSVTGGGSPLHFGNGTRLTVT.

The CDR3 region has the DNA TGTGCCAGTAGTATAATTGGCAGGGGAGTTGGTGGCCAAGAGACCCAGTACTTC. Amino acids: CASSIIGRGVGGQETQYF. The chain has TRBV19 and TRBJ2-5, with D possibly being TRBD1 (6 bases). Germline V gives CDR1 LNHDA, CDR2 SQIVND (reference sequence). This CDR3 region has 18 residues. V lost 2 bases, J lost 1 base, and 20 bases lay in between.

J is TRBJ2-1 and V is TRBV4-2; D is unresolved. Germline CDR1 LGHNA, CDR2 YNFKEQ. The CDR3 spans 12 residues. V lost 3 bases and J 8 bases, leaving 8 bases between the germline ends. CDR3 sequence reads: CASSQATYEQFF. DNA for the CDR3: TGTGCCAGCAGCCAGGCGACTTATGAGCAGTTCTTC.

This clone has just one count. The J gene is TRBJ2-7, the V gene TRBV5-5; D tentatively fits TRBD1 or TRBD2 (5 bases each). CDR1 and CDR2 from the germline V gene are SGHKS and YYEKEE (reference sequence). Trimming left V 2 bases short and J 3 bases short, with 18 bases between. The CDR3 is 16 residues long. The CDR3, as DNA: TGTGCCAGCAGCTTTGCGACCCAGGGACCGGACTACGAGCAGTACTTC. It encodes CASSFATQGPDYEQYF.

V is TRBV7-2 and J is TRBJ2-4; D gene uncertain. This CDR3 is 16 amino acids long. Germline CDR1 is SGHTA and CDR2 is FQGNSA. The V end was cut by 0 bases, the J end by 0 bases, with 9 bases between. CDR3: CASSLAMGGAKNIQYF. The CDR3 DNA sequence: TGTGCCAGCAGCTTAGCGATGGGTGGAGCCAAAAACATTCAGTACTTC.

The rearrangement joins TRBV6-5 to TRBJ1-2; D call uncertain. CDR1 and CDR2 from the germline V gene are MNHEY and SVGAGI. The CDR3 spans 13 residues. The V and J ends lost 3 bases and 4 bases respectively, with 9 bases between them. The CDR3 coding sequence is TGTGCCAGCAGTTATCAGGTGGGCTATGGCTACACCTTC. Amino acids: CASSYQVGYGYTF.

The chain has TRBV3-1 (or the pseudogene TRBV3-2) and TRBJ1-4; 7 bases are shared with TRBD1. The V gene's germline CDR1 is LGHDT and CDR2 YNNKEL (reference sequence). CDR3 length: 18 residues. Trimming at V came to 3 bases and at J to 5 bases, leaving 15 bases not matched to a gene. The CDR3: CASSHGGTAFSLNEKLFF. CDR3 coding DNA: TGTGCCAGCAGCCATGGCGGGACAGCCTTTAGTTTAAATGAAAAACTGTTTTTT.

The chain uses TRBV28 and TRBJ2-4; D may correspond to TRBD1 or TRBD2 (5 bases each). The CDR3 extends over 15 amino acids. Between the trimmed V and J ends, which lost 4 bases and 5 bases, there was a span of 15 bases. CDR1 is MDHEN, CDR2 SYDVKM, per germline. The CDR3 is CASSSPGQGENIQYF. The CDR3 region has the DNA TGTGCCAGCAGTTCCCCGGGGCAGGGTGAAAACATTCAGTACTTC.

The gene calls are TRBV27 and TRBJ2-5, with 8 positions matching TRBD2. The CDR3 covers 14 residues. Germline CDR1 and CDR2: MNHEY and SMNVEV (reference sequence). After removal of 3 bases from V and 1 base from J, the junction contained 1 base not matched to a gene. The CDR3 reads CASSFGGAQETQYF. CDR3 bases: TGTGCCAGCAGTTTCGGGGGGGCCCAAGAGACCCAGTACTTC.

The chain carries TRBV9 and TRBJ2-1; D perhaps matches TRBD2 (7 bases). V dropped 4 bases and J dropped 8 bases, with 25 bases sitting between them. This CDR3 is built from 17 residues. The V gene's germline CDR1 is SGDLS and CDR2 YYNGEE. The CDR3 here is CASSPHGGPLPRDEQFF. CDR3 in DNA: TGTGCCAGCAGCCCCCACGGGGGGCCGCTGCCCAGAGATGAGCAGTTCTTC.